This T cell receptor beta chain was identified in a study of Graves' ophthalmopathy and Graves' hyperthyroidism. This clonotype was seen a few times. V gave up 1 base and J gave up 6 bases, with 4 bases separating them. The CDR3 length is 11 residues. Germline CDR1 LNHNV, CDR2 YYDKDF (reference sequence). Amplification of TCR beta CDR3 regions used RNA transcripts. The workflow started with a first-round RT-PCR run with HTBI primers and then moved on to a second-round multiplex PCR. MiXCR was run by TCRdb on the multiplex PCR reads, yielding one entry per CDR3 protein. Here the sample spans about 700,000 distinct CDR3 sequences, roughly 41% being singletons.

The chain has TRBV15 and TRBJ2-7; D gene ambiguous. The source of this sequence is an adult man with Graves' ophthalmopathy. The source material was peripheral blood. CDR3 nucleotides: TGTGCCACCAGCAGAGGGGGCGAGCAGTACTTC. It is translated as CATSRGGEQYF.